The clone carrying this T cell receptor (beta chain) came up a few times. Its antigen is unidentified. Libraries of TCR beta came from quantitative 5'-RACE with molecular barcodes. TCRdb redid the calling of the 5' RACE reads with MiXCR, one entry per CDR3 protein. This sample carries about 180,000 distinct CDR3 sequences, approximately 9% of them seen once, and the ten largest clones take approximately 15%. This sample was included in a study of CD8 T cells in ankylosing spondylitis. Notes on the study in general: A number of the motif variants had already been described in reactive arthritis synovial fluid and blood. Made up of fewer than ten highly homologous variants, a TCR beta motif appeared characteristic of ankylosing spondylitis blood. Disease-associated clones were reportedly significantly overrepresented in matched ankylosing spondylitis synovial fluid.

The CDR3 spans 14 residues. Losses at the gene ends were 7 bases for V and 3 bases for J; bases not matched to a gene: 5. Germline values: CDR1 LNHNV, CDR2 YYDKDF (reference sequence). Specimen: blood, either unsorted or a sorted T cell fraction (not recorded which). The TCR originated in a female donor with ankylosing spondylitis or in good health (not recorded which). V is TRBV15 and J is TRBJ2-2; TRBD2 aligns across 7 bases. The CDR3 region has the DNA TGTGCCACCACCGGGGAGGGGTACACCGGGGAGCTGTTTTTT. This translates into CATTGEGYTGELFF.